These T cell receptor beta chains were read from a single sample in a study of vaccination effects on CD4 cells after COVID-19. Clones were read by immunoSEQ multiplex PCR, and TCRdb kept only the in-frame ones, dropping some. The sample gives roughly 71,000 clones, around 81% of which show up once; 1.2% is in the top ten. These receptors have no identified antigens. This material consisted of CD4+ T cells from PBMCs cultured with HCoV-229E spike peptides, taken after COVID-19 vaccination. These TCRs come from a human donor who received a COVID-19 vaccine. CDR3s include the opening cysteine and the closing phenylalanine or tryptophan. The order of the fields is V gene, clone size, J gene, D gene, CDR3 DNA, CDR3 protein. The D gene is left open where the match is weak. Clone size is given for some rows only: seen once, a few or many times, or a class if the clone is expanded.

TRBV5-1	.	TRBJ2-2	TRBD1	TGCGCCAGCAGCTTGGCGGGACAGATGAACACCGGGGAGCTGTTTTTT	CASSLAGQMNTGELFF
TRBV7-9	.	TRBJ2-2	TRBD1	TGTGCCAGCAGCCCTCAAATAAGGGACAGGGTTTCAGCCGGGGAGCTGTTTTTT	CASSPQIRDRVSAGELFF
TRBV4-3	.	TRBJ1-6	.	TGCGCCAGCAGCCAGCTAGGGGCGTTGGATAATTCACCCCTCCACTTT	CASSQLGALDNSPLHF
TRBV13	.	TRBJ2-2	.	TGTGCCAGCAGCTTAGGTTGGGGGACGAACACCGGGGAGCTGTTTTTT	CASSLGWGTNTGELFF
TRBV4-1	.	TRBJ1-4	.	TGCGCCAGCAGACCGTTGGGGGACGCCTTAAATGAAAAACTGTTTTTT	CASRPLGDALNEKLFF
TRBV14	.	TRBJ1-1	.	TGTGCCAGCAGCCAGATTCCGTCGGGTGGCGCTTTCTTT	CASSQIPSGGAFF
TRBV5-1	.	TRBJ2-3	.	TGCGCCAGCAGCTTGGAGGGCATTTACACAGATACGCAGTATTTT	CASSLEGIYTDTQYF
TRBV5-4	.	TRBJ2-1	TRBD2	TGTGCCAGCAGCCTGGGCGGGGGGAGCTCCTACAATGAGCAGTTCTTC	CASSLGGGSSYNEQFF
TRBV5-1	few	TRBJ2-5	.	TGCGCCAGCAGCTCACAGGGCTCGGAGACCCAGTACTTC	CASSSQGSETQYF
TRBV9	.	TRBJ1-1	.	TGTGCCAGCAGCGATGGACAGTTGAACACTGAAGCTTTCTTT	CASSDGQLNTEAFF
TRBV6-4	.	TRBJ1-2	.	TGTGCCAGCAGCGAGTCACAGGGCCTCTTCTCTGGCTACACCTTC	CASSESQGLFSGYTF
TRBV11-2	few	TRBJ1-1	TRBD1	TGTGCCAGCAGCCGGACAGGAGGAGCTTTCTTT	CASSRTGGAFF
TRBV5-6	.	TRBJ2-5	TRBD2	TGTGCCAGCAGCTTGTTGGGGGGGATCGGGGAGACCCAGTACTTC	CASSLLGGIGETQYF
TRBV27	few	TRBJ1-2	TRBD1	TGTGCCAGCAGTAACCGGACAGGGGGCGACTATGGCTACACCTTC	CASSNRTGGDYGYTF
TRBV7-9	.	TRBJ2-3	.	TGTGCCAGCAGTCGGGACGAGGATACGCAGTATTTT	CASSRDEDTQYF
TRBV6-5	.	TRBJ1-1	.	TGTGCCAGCAGCCGCACACGAAGTAACACTGAAGCTTTCTTT	CASSRTRSNTEAFF
TRBV18	.	TRBJ2-5	TRBD1	TGTGCCAGCTCACCTATGGGACAGGGTGAGACCCAGTACTTC	CASSPMGQGETQYF
TRBV5-3	.	TRBJ1-5	.	TGTGCCAGAAGCTCCAGGGATCCCCAGCATTTT	CARSSRDPQHF
TRBV5-8	.	TRBJ2-5	TRBD1	TGTGCCAGCAGCCGCGACAGGGGAGGGACCCAGTACTTC	CASSRDRGGTQYF
TRBV6-6	.	TRBJ1-3	.	TGTGCCAGCAGGAGCTCTGGAAACACCATATATTTT	CASRSSGNTIYF
TRBV19	few	TRBJ1-3	.	TGTGCCACCAGAGACATTGCGGGACGAAACACCATATATTTT	CATRDIAGRNTIYF
TRBV19	.	TRBJ2-6	.	TGTGCCAGTAGTATATTCTTCGGTTCTGGGGCCAACGTCCTGACTTTC	CASSIFFGSGANVLTF
TRBV2	.	TRBJ1-5	.	TGTGCCAGCAATCCCCTCGGGGGTATTAATCAGCCCCAGCATTTT	CASNPLGGINQPQHF
TRBV12-5	.	TRBJ2-3	.	TGTGCTAGTGGGGGGGGGACAATTCTGGCAGATACGCAGTATTTT	CASGGGTILADTQYF
TRBV3-1/TRBV3-2	few	TRBJ1-6	TRBD1	TGTGCCAGCAGCGCAGGGGGTTATAATTCACCCCTCCACTTT	CASSAGGYNSPLHF
TRBV10-2	.	TRBJ2-1	.	TGCGCCAGCAGTGAGTCGGGTTTGGACATGAATGAGCAGTTCTTC	CASSESGLDMNEQFF
TRBV29-1	.	TRBJ1-1	.	TGCAGCGCCCGTGGGTTGTCTGAAGCTTTCTTT	CSARGLSEAFF
TRBV27	.	TRBJ1-3	.	TGTGCCAGCAGTTCCAGTGGGTCTGGAAACACCATATATTTT	CASSSSGSGNTIYF
TRBV5-1	.	TRBJ1-2	.	TGCGCCAGCAGCTTAGACGCCGGGACCTATGGCTACACCTTC	CASSLDAGTYGYTF
TRBV5-1	.	TRBJ1-2	.	TGCGCCAGCAGCTACCAGTCGAACTATGGCTACACCTTC	CASSYQSNYGYTF
TRBV9	.	TRBJ2-3	.	TGTGCCAGCAGCGTAGGTTCGGGCCTTTTCACAGATACGCAGTATTTT	CASSVGSGLFTDTQYF
TRBV27	.	TRBJ1-4	.	TGTGCCAGCAGTTTGACGGGGCAAGGTGGTGAAAAACTGTTTTTT	CASSLTGQGGEKLFF
TRBV2	.	TRBJ1-6	TRBD1	TGTGCCAGCAGTGAAAACAGGGGGCTCGGGTCACCCCTCCACTTT	CASSENRGLGSPLHF
TRBV5-5	.	TRBJ1-1	TRBD1	TGTGCCAGCAGCTTGTCACAGGGGACCACTGAAGCTTTCTTT	CASSLSQGTTEAFF
TRBV5-4	.	TRBJ1-3	TRBD1	TGTGCCAGCAGTGCCGGAACAGGGGGCTCTGGAAACACCATATATTTT	CASSAGTGGSGNTIYF
TRBV5-6	.	TRBJ2-3	TRBD2	TGTGCCAGCAGCTTGACTAGCGGGGGCTCTAGCACAGATACGCAGTATTTT	CASSLTSGGSSTDTQYF
TRBV9	.	TRBJ2-3	TRBD2	TGTGCCAGCAGCGCCCTATGGGGGGCTAGCGGGGCAGATACGCAGTATTTT	CASSALWGASGADTQYF
TRBV2	.	TRBJ2-1	TRBD2	TGTGCCAGCACAGCGGGGGCCACCTACAATGAGCAGTTCTTC	CASTAGATYNEQFF
TRBV7-3	few	TRBJ2-1	.	TGTGCCAGCAGCTTCGGACAGAACAATGAGCAGTTCTTC	CASSFGQNNEQFF
TRBV5-1	.	TRBJ1-3	.	TGCGCCAGCAGCTTGAATTTGGCGGACACCATATATTTT	CASSLNLADTIYF
TRBV3-1/TRBV3-2	few	TRBJ2-3	TRBD1	TGTGCCAGCAGCCAAGCCGGACAGGGAAGAGATACGCAGTATTTT	CASSQAGQGRDTQYF
TRBV24-1	.	TRBJ1-5	TRBD1	TGTGCCACCAGTGACCGTAGGACAGGCGGAAGGTGGGAGCCCCAGCATTTT	CATSDRRTGGRWEPQHF
TRBV5-1	.	TRBJ1-2	TRBD1	TGCGCCAGCAGCTCGACAGGGGGCGCGTACTATGGCTACACCTTC	CASSSTGGAYYGYTF
TRBV19	.	TRBJ2-2	TRBD2	TGTGCCAGTAGTCCCGGGACTAGCCGGGATTCGTACACCGGGGAGCTGTTTTTT	CASSPGTSRDSYTGELFF
TRBV19	.	TRBJ2-3	TRBD2	TGTGCCAGTAGTATGAGACTAGCAGCTACAGATACGCAGTATTTT	CASSMRLAATDTQYF
TRBV5-1	.	TRBJ2-5	TRBD2	TGCGCCAGCACCTCCGGGACTAGCGTCGAGACCCAGTACTTC	CASTSGTSVETQYF
TRBV9	.	TRBJ2-1	TRBD2	TGTGCCAGCAGCGATACTAGCGGGGTGGTTAGTGAGCAGTTCTTC	CASSDTSGVVSEQFF
TRBV18	.	TRBJ2-5	.	TGTGCCAGCTCCCGTGGACAGCAGATAGAGGAGACCCAGTACTTC	CASSRGQQIEETQYF
TRBV18	once	TRBJ2-3	TRBD2	TGTGCCAGCTCACCACAGAGCGGGGGTAGCACAGATACGCAGTATTTT	CASSPQSGGSTDTQYF
TRBV12-3/TRBV12-4	once	TRBJ2-5	.	TGTGCCAGCCAGAGCTACCAAGAGACCCAGTACTTC	CASQSYQETQYF
TRBV6-5	.	TRBJ1-3	.	TGTGCCAGCATGGAGGATTTTGCTGGAAACACCATATATTTT	CASMEDFAGNTIYF
TRBV24-1	.	TRBJ1-5	.	TGTGCCACGGCACAGGGAGGGCAGCCCCAGCATTTT	CATAQGGQPQHF
TRBV18	.	TRBJ2-3	.	TGTGCCAGCTCACCACCGGGGTCGGATACGCAGTATTTT	CASSPPGSDTQYF
TRBV28	few	TRBJ1-5	.	TGTGCCAGCAGTTTCAGGGATCAGCCCCAGCATTTT	CASSFRDQPQHF
TRBV2	once	TRBJ2-5	.	TGTGCCAGCAGTGCGGAGAGGGAGACCCAGTACTTC	CASSAERETQYF
TRBV5-1	.	TRBJ2-3	.	TGCGCCAGCAGCCTACAGGGAGGAACAGATACGCAGTATTTT	CASSLQGGTDTQYF
TRBV7-2	.	TRBJ1-5	.	TGTGCCAGCAGCTTAGCGGACGGACAGCCCCAGCATTTT	CASSLADGQPQHF
TRBV5-4	.	TRBJ2-2	.	TGTGCCAGCAGCTTGGATTTGGTCGGGGAGCTGTTTTTT	CASSLDLVGELFF
TRBV5-1	.	TRBJ1-5	.	TGCGCCAGCAGCTTGTTTGTGGGCGAGCAGCCCCAGCATTTT	CASSLFVGEQPQHF